This entry lists 31 T cell receptor beta chains sequenced from one sample in a study of graft-versus-host responses after intestinal transplantation. Sequencing used immunoSEQ multiplex PCR; TCRdb keeps in-frame clones, though not all of them. The top ten hold around 6.2% of the sample, which has roughly 3,000 clones, more than 25% seen once. The sequenced sample was alloreactive CD4+ T cells from a mixed lymphocyte reaction culture, obtained before transplantation. The subset: CFSE-low proliferating T cells sorted from approximately six-day pre-transplant mixed lymphocyte reaction (GvH or HvG direction). These receptors were collected from a human patient who was an organ donor for intestinal transplantation.

The J gene is TRBJ1-1, the V gene TRBV28, with D hard to call. Deletions cut 5 bases from V and 1 base from J, with 11 bases between. Germline CDR1 reads MDHEN; CDR2 reads SYDVKM. The CDR3 totals 14 residues. The chain's CDR3 is CASSPHSGNTEAFF. DNA of the CDR3: TGTGCCAGCAGTCCCCACTCAGGGAACACTGAAGCTTTCTTT.

The gene calls are TRBV9 and TRBJ1-5; D uncertain. The CDR3 length is 14 residues. The germline gives CDR1 SGDLS, CDR2 YYNGEE. Trimming took off 0 bases at V and 9 bases at J, with 13 bases between the two ends. Here the CDR3 DNA reads TGTGCCAGCAGCGTAGATCCGGGAGGACTGCCCCAGCATTTT. Its translation: CASSVDPGGLPQHF.

This clone was detected a few times. This chain links TRBV2 with TRBJ2-2; D is uncertain. Trimming stripped 5 bases from V and 2 bases from J, with 3 bases between. The CDR3 is 12 residues long. In germline, CDR1 is SNHLY, CDR2 FYNNEI. The CDR3 DNA sequence: TGTGCCAGCAGTTTTAACACCGGGGAGCTGTTTTTT. Protein sequence: CASSFNTGELFF.

This clone was seen a few times. The genes are TRBV11-3 and TRBJ2-2; D might be TRBD2 (5 bases). Trimming stripped 5 bases from V and 5 bases from J, with 12 bases between. The CDR3 spans 14 residues. Germline V gene data show CDR1 as SGHNT and CDR2 as YENEEA. The CDR3 DNA reads TGTGCCAGCAGCAGCGGCTGGGGTACCGGGGAGCTGTTTTTT. It translates to CASSSGWGTGELFF.

By its share, this clone is medium-sized. V usage is TRBV4-2 and J usage is TRBJ1-6, with D unresolved. Germline CDR1 and CDR2: LGHNA and YNFKEQ. The V gene lost 1 base and the J gene lost 5 bases, with 12 bases spanning the gap. The CDR3 is 16 residues long. The CDR3 is CASSQGRGQHNSPLHF. The DNA for the CDR3 is TGTGCCAGCAGCCAAGGGAGAGGGCAACATAATTCACCCCTCCACTTT.

A few counts support this clone. V is TRBV5-2 and J is TRBJ2-1; TRBD2 is the table's D call, not checked against the DNA. TRBV5-2 is labeled a pseudogene. CDR3 size: 13 residues. CDR3 residues: CASSRGVRAQQFF. The CDR3 nucleotides are TGTGCCAGCAGTCGGGGAGTTAGAGCGCAGCAGTTCTTC.

V gene TRBV11-2 combines with J gene TRBJ2-5; TRBD2 matches at 14 bases. V dropped 3 bases and J dropped 4; count of bases not matched to a gene: 7. The germline CDR1 and CDR2 sequences are SGHAT and FQNNGV. This CDR3 contains 17 residues. The CDR3 spells CASSFGTSGGLSETQYF. In DNA form, the CDR3 reads TGTGCCAGCAGCTTCGGGACTAGCGGGGGATTGTCAGAGACCCAGTACTTC.

This clone was recorded a few times. The chain links TRBV4-1 to TRBJ2-7; TRBD1 agrees at 9 bases. In germline, CDR1 is MGHRA, CDR2 YSYEKL. Losses at the gene ends were 0 bases for V and 6 bases for J; bases not matched to a gene: 3. CDR3 length: 14 amino acids. DNA of the CDR3: TGCGCCAGCAGCCAAGATTTGACAGGGGGCGAGCAGTACTTC. It yields the protein CASSQDLTGGEQYF.

The chain links TRBV30 to TRBJ1-4, with 10 nucleotides matching TRBD1. Per the germline V gene, CDR1 is GTSNPN and CDR2 is SVGIG (reference sequence). The ends lost 2 bases at V and 3 bases at J; junction bases unmatched: 6. This CDR3 comprises 16 residues. The CDR3 reads CAWSLPDRGSNEKLFF. The CDR3 DNA sequence: TGTGCCTGGAGTCTACCGGACAGGGGGTCTAATGAAAAACTGTTTTTT.

The J gene is TRBJ2-3, the V gene TRBV18; 8 positions match TRBD2. CDR3 length: 14 residues. Germline CDR1 reads KGHSH; CDR2 reads LQKENI. J lost 7 bases, V lost 2 bases, and 5 bases had no gene match. The CDR3 reads CASSPNSGENTQYF. The CDR3 nucleotides read TGTGCCAGCTCACCAAATAGCGGGGAAAATACGCAGTATTTT.

By share, this clone counts as large (0.1 to 1%). The rearrangement uses TRBV6-6 and TRBJ2-7; D not resolved. Germline V gene data show CDR1 as MNHNY and CDR2 as SVGAGI (reference sequence). This CDR3 has 12 amino acids. Trimming left V 2 bases short and J 6 bases short, with 8 bases between. As DNA, the CDR3 is TGTGCCAGCAGTTACGGTCCCTCCGAGCAGTACTTC. This gives the protein CASSYGPSEQYF.

This clone was counted a few times. Only one base separates this from a far larger clonotype, so it likely reflects a read error. The rearrangement links TRBV25-1 to TRBJ1-1; D possibly corresponds to TRBD1 (5 bases). The germline CDR1 and CDR2 sequences are MGHDK and SYGVNS. This CDR3 region has 16 residues. V shed 1 base and J shed 3 bases, with 15 bases lying between them. CDR3 protein: CASSEFSGRGHTEAFF. Written as DNA, the CDR3 is TGTGCCAGCAGTGAATTTTCAGGGAGGGGCCACACTGAAGCTTTCTTT.

By share, this clone ranks as medium-sized. The chain recombines TRBV7-8 with TRBJ2-7, with a weak D call TRBD1 (6 bases). Germline CDR1 and CDR2: SGHVS and FQNEAQ. This CDR3 comprises 13 residues. V gave up 6 bases and J gave up 3 bases, with 12 bases separating them. The CDR3 region has the DNA TGTGCCAGCAGTTCCCAGGGGATCTACGAGCAGTACTTC. Residues: CASSSQGIYEQYF.

The V call is TRBV5-1, the J call TRBJ2-7; TRBD1 might be the D (6 bases). Germline V CDR1 and CDR2: SGHRS, YFSETQ. The CDR3 consists of 16 residues. Trimming took off 3 bases at V and 0 bases at J, with 16 bases between the two ends. CDR3 nucleotides: TGCGCCAGCAGCTGGCAGGGAACAGGGAACTCCTACGAGCAGTACTTC. It specifies CASSWQGTGNSYEQYF.

This clone was detected only a few times. J is TRBJ2-5 and V is TRBV5-4, with 9 bases that match TRBD1. The CDR3 loop spans 14 amino acids. After removal of 5 bases from V and 4 bases from J, the junction contained 6 bases not matched to a gene. Germline V gives CDR1 SGHNT, CDR2 YYREEE (reference sequence). CDR3 in amino acids: CASRPSGQGETQYF. CDR3 bases: TGTGCCAGCAGACCATCGGGACAGGGAGAGACCCAGTACTTC.

A few counts support this clone. This CDR3 reads CASSKEGRPRSCTDTQYF. The CDR3 nucleotides read TGTGCCAGCAGCAAAGAAGGGAGGCCGCGAAGTTGCACAGATACGCAGTATTTT. This chain links TRBV21-1 with TRBJ2-3; the D segment call TRBD2 is taken from the table without a DNA check. TRBV21-1 is deemed a pseudogene. The CDR3 covers 18 residues.

In its sample, this clone ranks as large. This chain connects TRBV7-9 to TRBJ2-1; D tentatively fits TRBD1 or TRBD2 (5 bases each). The V gene lost 9 bases and the J gene lost 7 bases, with 19 bases spanning the gap. Germline V gene data show CDR1 as SEHNR and CDR2 as FQNEAQ (reference sequence). The CDR3 extends over 14 amino acids. The CDR3 nucleotides read TGTGCCAGTAAGCAGGGAGTAAGTTGGAATGAGCAGTTCTTC. Translating gives CASKQGVSWNEQFF.

In this sample, this clone turned up a few times. The chain links TRBV9 to TRBJ1-2; D gene uncertain. Germline V gives CDR1 SGDLS, CDR2 YYNGEE. Trimming removed 6 bases from V and 5 bases from J, with 17 bases in between. The CDR3 is 14 amino acids. The chain's CDR3 is CASTISPIEYGYTF. Written as DNA, the CDR3 is TGTGCCAGCACCATCAGCCCAATAGAGTATGGCTACACCTTC. Combining the CDR3 with reference TRBV9 and TRBJ1-2 gives the whole variable domain DSGVTQTPKHLITATGQRVTLRCSPRSGDLSVYWYQQSLDQGLQFLIQYYNGEERAKGNILERFSAQQFPDLHSELNLSSLELGDSALYFCASTISPIEYGYTFGSGTRLTVV.

This sequence joins TRBV6-1 and TRBJ2-5; perhaps D is TRBD1 or TRBD2 (6 bases each). The closer fit of TRBJ2-7 to the DNA end suggests the J call may be wrong. Germline-derived CDR1 and CDR2 are MNHNS and SASEGT. CDR3 length equals 15 residues. DNA of the CDR3: TGTGCCAGCAGTAAATACAGGGTCCGGGAGTACGAGCAGTACTTC. Amino acids: CASSKYRVREYEQYF.

This chain uses TRBV11-3 with TRBJ1-6; unclear D gene. In germline, CDR1 is SGHNT, CDR2 YENEEA. With 6 bases removed from V and 10 bases from J, the gap between germline ends came to 10 bases. The CDR3 loop spans 12 amino acids. CDR3 loop: CASSREGSPLHF. DNA for the CDR3: TGTGCCAGCAGTCGAGAAGGGTCACCCCTCCACTTT.

This clone has more than one count but fewer than ten. The V call is TRBV20-1, the J call TRBJ2-7; D unresolved. This CDR3 is 10 amino acids long. The V gene lost 3 bases and the J gene lost 7 bases, with 7 bases spanning the gap. Germline loops: CDR1 DFQATT, CDR2 SNEGSKA (reference sequence). The CDR3 region has the DNA TGCAGTGCTAGTAAGGTTGAGCAGTACTTC. Residues: CSASKVEQYF.

V gene TRBV6-1 combines with J gene TRBJ1-2, with D perhaps TRBD1 (6 bases). The germline V gene has CDR1 MNHNS and CDR2 SASEGT. Trimming pared 10 bases from V and 7 bases from J, leaving 19 bases between. This CDR3 region has 13 residues. The CDR3 here is CAISENDRTGYTF. The CDR3 region has the DNA TGTGCCATCAGCGAGAATGACAGGACTGGCTACACCTTC.

In this sample, this clone turned up once. CDR3 sequence: CASSPQRETQYF. Written as DNA, the CDR3 is TGTGCCAGCTCACCTCAGAGGGAGACCCAGTACTTC. This chain uses TRBV18 with TRBJ2-5; D ambiguous. V was pared by 3 bases and J by 5 bases, with 7 bases between. Germline lookup yields CDR1 KGHSH and CDR2 LQKENI. The CDR3 is 12 amino acids.

By sample share, this clone is medium-sized. This chain links TRBV6-5 with TRBJ2-3; no clear D gene. Trimming took 6 bases from V and 2 from J, leaving 3 bases between them. The CDR3 consists of 11 residues. Germline CDR1 MNHEY, CDR2 SVGAGI. CDR3 coding DNA: TGTGCCAGCAGATACACAGATACGCAGTATTTT. Translating it yields CASRYTDTQYF.

The chain employs TRBV10-3 and TRBJ1-6; TRBD1 might be the D (6 bases). Germline V gene data show CDR1 as ENHRY and CDR2 as SYGVKD. This CDR3 spans 14 amino acids. The V gene lost 0 bases and the J gene lost 9 bases, with 9 bases spanning the gap. In DNA form, the CDR3 reads TGTGCCATCAGTGAGTCATTAGGGGGTTCACCCCTCCACTTT. This encodes CAISESLGGSPLHF.

This chain joins TRBV5-4 and TRBJ2-3; a weak D match, TRBD2 (7 bases). Trimming took 4 bases from V and 6 from J, leaving 15 bases between them. Germline V gives CDR1 SGHNT, CDR2 YYREEE (reference sequence). The CDR3 has 14 residues. As DNA, the CDR3 is TGTGCCAGCAGCAAGGGGGGGCGGGCGGATACGCAGTATTTT. It specifies CASSKGGRADTQYF.

Only a few counts were recorded for this clone. CDR3 sequence reads: CASSPPTSGSYEQYF. The DNA of the CDR3 is TGTGCCAGCAGCCCCCCCACTAGCGGCTCCTACGAGCAGTACTTC. V usage is TRBV11-2 and J usage is TRBJ2-7, with TRBD2 matching 8 bases. The CDR3 has 15 residues. The trim removed 5 bases at V and 0 bases at J, leaving 6 bases unmatched. The germline CDR1 and CDR2 sequences are SGHAT and FQNNGV.

This clone was detected only a few times. The V and J genes are TRBV4-2 and TRBJ1-6; no definite D call. V was pared by 5 bases and J by 8 bases, with 13 bases between. Germline loops: CDR1 LGHNA, CDR2 YNFKEQ. CDR3 length: 14 amino acids. The CDR3 region has the DNA TGTGCCAGCAGCTTGGAGGTTAGGGATTCACCCCTCCACTTT. Its translation: CASSLEVRDSPLHF.

The genes are TRBV19 and TRBJ1-2, with 9 positions matching TRBD1. Germline V CDR1 and CDR2: LNHDA, SQIVND (reference sequence). V lost 5 bases and J lost 8; bases outside the gene matches: 12. The CDR3 loop spans 15 amino acids. CDR3 nucleotide sequence: TGTGCCAGTAGTGAGTGGGACAGGGTGAACGGGGGCTACACCTTC. Encoded protein: CASSEWDRVNGGYTF.

The chain joins TRBV2 to TRBJ2-7; D is ambiguous. Deletions cut 3 bases from V and 2 bases from J, with 17 bases between. Germline V CDR1 and CDR2: SNHLY, FYNNEI. This CDR3 comprises 16 residues. The DNA of the CDR3 is TGTGCCAGCAGTGATTCTTGGGTCTCAGGACCCTACGAGCAGTACTTC. Encoded protein: CASSDSWVSGPYEQYF.

Within the sample, this clone is medium-sized (0.01 to 0.1%). V and J are TRBV7-3 and TRBJ1-2; D might be TRBD1 (5 bases). CDR1 and CDR2 (germline): SGHTA, FQGTGA. V was cut by 4 bases and J by 5 bases, with 17 bases left in between. This CDR3 comprises 15 residues. The CDR3 coding sequence is TGTGCCAGCAGCTCGTCTCAGGGTGGGGCTTATGGCTACACCTTC. Translated: CASSSSQGGAYGYTF.